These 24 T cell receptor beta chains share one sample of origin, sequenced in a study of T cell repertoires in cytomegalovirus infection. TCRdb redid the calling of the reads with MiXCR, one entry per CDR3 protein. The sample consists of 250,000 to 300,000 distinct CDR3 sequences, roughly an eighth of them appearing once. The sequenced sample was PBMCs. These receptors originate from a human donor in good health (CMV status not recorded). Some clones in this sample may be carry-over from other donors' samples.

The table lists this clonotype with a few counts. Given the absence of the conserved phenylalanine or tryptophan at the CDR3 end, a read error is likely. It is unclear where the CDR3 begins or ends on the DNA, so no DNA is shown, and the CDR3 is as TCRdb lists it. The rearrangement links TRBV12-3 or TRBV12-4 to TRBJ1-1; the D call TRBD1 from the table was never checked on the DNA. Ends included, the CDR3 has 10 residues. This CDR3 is CASSLWGPLL.

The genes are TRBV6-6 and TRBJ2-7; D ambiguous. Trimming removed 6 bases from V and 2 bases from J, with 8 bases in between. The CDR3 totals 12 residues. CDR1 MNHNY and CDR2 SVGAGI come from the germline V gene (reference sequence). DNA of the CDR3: TGTGCCAGCAGCCCAGAGGCCTACGAGCAGTACTTC. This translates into CASSPEAYEQYF.

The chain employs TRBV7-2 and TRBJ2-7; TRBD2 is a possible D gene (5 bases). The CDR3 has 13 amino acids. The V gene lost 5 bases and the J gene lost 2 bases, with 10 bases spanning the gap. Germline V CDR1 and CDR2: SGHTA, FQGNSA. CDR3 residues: CASSLGSTYEQYF. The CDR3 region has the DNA TGTGCCAGCAGCCTAGGGAGCACCTACGAGCAGTACTTC.

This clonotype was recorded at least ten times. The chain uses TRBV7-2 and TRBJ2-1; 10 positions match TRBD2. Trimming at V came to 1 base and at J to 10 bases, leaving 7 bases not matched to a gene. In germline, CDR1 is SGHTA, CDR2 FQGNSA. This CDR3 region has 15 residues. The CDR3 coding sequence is TGTGCCAGCAGCTTAGAAAGCGGGGGGGCCGCCGAGCAGTTCTTC. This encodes CASSLESGGAAEQFF.

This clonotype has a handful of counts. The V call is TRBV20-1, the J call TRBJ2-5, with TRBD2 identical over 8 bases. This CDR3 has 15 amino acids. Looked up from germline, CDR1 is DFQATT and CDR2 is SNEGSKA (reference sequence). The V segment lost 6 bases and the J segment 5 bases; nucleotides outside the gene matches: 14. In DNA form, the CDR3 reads TGCAGTGCCTCAGCGGGGGCCGGCTATTCGGAGACCCAGTACTTC. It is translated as CSASAGAGYSETQYF.

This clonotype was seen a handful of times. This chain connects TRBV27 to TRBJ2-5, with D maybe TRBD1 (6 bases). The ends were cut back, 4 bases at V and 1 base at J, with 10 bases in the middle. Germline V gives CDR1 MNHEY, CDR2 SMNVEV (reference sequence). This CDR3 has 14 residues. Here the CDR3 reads CASSSRDIQETQYF. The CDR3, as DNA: TGTGCCAGCAGTTCTCGGGACATCCAAGAGACCCAGTACTTC.

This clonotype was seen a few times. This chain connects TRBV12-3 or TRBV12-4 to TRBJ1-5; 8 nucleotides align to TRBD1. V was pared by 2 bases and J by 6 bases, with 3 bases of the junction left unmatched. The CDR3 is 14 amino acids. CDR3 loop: CASSLRTGTQPQHF. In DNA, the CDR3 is TGTGCCAGCAGTTTACGGACAGGGACTCAGCCCCAGCATTTT.

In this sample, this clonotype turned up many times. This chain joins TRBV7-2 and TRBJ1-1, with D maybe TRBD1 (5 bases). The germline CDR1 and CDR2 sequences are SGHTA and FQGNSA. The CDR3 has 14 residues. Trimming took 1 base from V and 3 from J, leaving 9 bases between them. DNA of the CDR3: TGTGCCAGCAGCTTAGGAGGACACGACACTGAAGCTTTCTTT. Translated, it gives CASSLGGHDTEAFF. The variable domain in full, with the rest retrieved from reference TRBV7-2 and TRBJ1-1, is GAGVSQSPSNKVTEKGKDVELRCDPISGHTALYWYRQSLGQGLEFLIYFQGNSAPDKSGLPSDRFSAERTGGSVSTLTIQRTQQEDSAVYLCASSLGGHDTEAFFGQGTRLTVV.

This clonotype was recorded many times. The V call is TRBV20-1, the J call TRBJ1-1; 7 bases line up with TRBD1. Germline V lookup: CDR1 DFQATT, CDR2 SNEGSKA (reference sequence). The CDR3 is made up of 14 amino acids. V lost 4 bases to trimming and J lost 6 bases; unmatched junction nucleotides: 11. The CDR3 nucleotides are TGCAGTGCTAAGACCGGGACAGAGCCAGCTGAAGCTTTCTTT. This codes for CSAKTGTEPAEAFF.

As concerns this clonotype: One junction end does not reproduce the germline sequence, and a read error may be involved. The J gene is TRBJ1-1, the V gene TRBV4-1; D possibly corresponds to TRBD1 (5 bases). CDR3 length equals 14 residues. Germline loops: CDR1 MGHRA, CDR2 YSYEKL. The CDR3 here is CASSQVGGSTEAFF. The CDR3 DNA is TGTGCCAGCAGCCAAGTCGGGGGGAGCACTGAAGCTTTCTTT.

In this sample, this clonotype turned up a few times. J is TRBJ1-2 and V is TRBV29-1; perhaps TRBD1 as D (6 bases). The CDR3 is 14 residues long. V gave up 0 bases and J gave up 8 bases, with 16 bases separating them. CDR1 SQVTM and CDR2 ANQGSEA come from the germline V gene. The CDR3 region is CSVEDPYRDRGYTF. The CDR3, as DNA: TGCAGCGTTGAAGACCCTTACAGGGATCGGGGCTACACCTTC.

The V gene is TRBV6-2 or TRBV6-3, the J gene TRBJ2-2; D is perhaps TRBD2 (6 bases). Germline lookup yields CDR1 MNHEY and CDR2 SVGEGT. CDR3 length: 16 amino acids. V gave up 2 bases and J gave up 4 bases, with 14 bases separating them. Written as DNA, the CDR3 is TGTGCCAGCAGTTACGGAGTAGGGGAGGTCACCGGGGAGCTGTTTTTT. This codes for CASSYGVGEVTGELFF.

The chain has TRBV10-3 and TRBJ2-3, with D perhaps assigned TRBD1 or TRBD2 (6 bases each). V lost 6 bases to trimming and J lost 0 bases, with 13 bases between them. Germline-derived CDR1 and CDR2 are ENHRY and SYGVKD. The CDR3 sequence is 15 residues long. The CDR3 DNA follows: TGTGCCATCAGCCCCCGGGGGCAGAGCACAGATACGCAGTATTTT. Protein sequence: CAISPRGQSTDTQYF.

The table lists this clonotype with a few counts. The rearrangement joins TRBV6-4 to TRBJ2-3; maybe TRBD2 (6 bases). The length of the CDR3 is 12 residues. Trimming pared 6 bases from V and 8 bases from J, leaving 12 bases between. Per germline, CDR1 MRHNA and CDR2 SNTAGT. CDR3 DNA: TGTGCCAGCAGGGAGGGGTCGGGTACGCAGTATTTT. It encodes CASREGSGTQYF.

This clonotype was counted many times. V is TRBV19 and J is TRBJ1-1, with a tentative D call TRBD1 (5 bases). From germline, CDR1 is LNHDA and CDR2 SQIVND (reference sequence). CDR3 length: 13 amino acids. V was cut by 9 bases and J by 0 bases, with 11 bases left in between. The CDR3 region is CASLGRLNTEAFF. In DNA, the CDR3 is TGTGCCAGCTTGGGACGCCTGAACACTGAAGCTTTCTTT.

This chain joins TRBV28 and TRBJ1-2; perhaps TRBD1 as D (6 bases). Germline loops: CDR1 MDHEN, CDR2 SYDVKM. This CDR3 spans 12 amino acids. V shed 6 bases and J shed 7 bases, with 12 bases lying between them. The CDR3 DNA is TGTGCCAGCAGCACACAGGGAGCTGGCTACACCTTC. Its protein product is CASSTQGAGYTF.

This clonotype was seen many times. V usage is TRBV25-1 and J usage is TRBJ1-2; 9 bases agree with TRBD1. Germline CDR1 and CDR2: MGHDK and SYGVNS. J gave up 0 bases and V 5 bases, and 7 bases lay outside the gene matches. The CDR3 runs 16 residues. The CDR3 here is CASSRTGVPANYGYTF. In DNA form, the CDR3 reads TGTGCCAGCAGTCGGACAGGGGTCCCCGCTAACTATGGCTACACCTTC.

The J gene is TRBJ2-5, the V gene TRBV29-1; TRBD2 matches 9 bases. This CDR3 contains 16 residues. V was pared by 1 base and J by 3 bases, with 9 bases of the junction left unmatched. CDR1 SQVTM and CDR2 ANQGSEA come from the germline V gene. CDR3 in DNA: TGCAGCGTTGAAGGGGGGGTAGCGGGGGTGGAAGAGACCCAGTACTTC. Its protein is CSVEGGVAGVEETQYF.

The CDR3 sequence: CASSRQGTDQPQHF. DNA of the CDR3: TGTGCCAGCTCACGACAGGGGACCGATCAGCCCCAGCATTTT. This chain connects TRBV18 to TRBJ1-5, with TRBD1 identical over 8 bases. CDR3 length: 14 residues. Trimming removed 4 bases from V and 5 bases from J; junction bases left unmatched: 4. The germline CDR1 and CDR2 sequences are KGHSH and LQKENI.

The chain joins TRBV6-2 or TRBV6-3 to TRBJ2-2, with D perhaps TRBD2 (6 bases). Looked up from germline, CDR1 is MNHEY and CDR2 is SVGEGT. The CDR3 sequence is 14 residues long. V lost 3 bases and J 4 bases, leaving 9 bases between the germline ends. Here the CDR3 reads CASSYGGVTGELFF. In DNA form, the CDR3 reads TGTGCCAGCAGTTATGGCGGGGTCACCGGGGAGCTGTTTTTT.

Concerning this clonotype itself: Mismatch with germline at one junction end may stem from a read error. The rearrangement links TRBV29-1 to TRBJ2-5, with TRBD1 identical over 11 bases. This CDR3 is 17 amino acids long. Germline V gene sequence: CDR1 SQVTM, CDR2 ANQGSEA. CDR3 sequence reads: CGVEDYQRTGGAETQYF. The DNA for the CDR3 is TGCGGCGTTGAAGATTATCAGAGGACAGGGGGCGCCGAGACCCAGTACTTC.

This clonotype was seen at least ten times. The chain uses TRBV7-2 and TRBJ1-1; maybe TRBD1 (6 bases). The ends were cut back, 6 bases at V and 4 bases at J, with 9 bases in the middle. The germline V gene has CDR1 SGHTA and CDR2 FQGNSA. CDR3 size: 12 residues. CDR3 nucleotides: TGTGCCAGCAGTTACAGGGTCACTGAAGCTTTCTTT. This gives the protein CASSYRVTEAFF.

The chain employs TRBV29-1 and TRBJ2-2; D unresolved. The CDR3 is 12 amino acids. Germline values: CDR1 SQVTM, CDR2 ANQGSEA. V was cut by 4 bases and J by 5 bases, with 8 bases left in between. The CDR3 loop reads CSVVVGTGELFF. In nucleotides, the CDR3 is TGCAGCGTTGTTGTGGGAACCGGGGAGCTGTTTTTT.

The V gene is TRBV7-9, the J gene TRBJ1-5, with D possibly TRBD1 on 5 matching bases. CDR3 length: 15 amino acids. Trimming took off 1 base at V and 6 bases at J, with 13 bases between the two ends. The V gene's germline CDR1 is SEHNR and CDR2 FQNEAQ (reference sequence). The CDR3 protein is CASSLGSGTFQPQHF. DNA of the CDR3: TGTGCCAGCAGCTTAGGCTCCGGGACTTTTCAGCCCCAGCATTTT.